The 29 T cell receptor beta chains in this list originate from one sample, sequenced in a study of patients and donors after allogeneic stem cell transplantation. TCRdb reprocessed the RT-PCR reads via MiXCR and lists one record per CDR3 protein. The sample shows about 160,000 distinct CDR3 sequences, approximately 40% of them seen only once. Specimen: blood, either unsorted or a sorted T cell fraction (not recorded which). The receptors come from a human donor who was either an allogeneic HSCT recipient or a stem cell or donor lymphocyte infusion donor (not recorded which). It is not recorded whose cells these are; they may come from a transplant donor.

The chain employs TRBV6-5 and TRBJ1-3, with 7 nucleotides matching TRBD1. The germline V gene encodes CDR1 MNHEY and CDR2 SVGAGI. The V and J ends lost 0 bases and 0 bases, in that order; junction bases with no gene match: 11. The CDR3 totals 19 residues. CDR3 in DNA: TGTGCCAGCAGTTACTCGACCCTGGGACAGTCCACCTCTGGAAACACCATATATTTT. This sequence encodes CASSYSTLGQSTSGNTIYF.

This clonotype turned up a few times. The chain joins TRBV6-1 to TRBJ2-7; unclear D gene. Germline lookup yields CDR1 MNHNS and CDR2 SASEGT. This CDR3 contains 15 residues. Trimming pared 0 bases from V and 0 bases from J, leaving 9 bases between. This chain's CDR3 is CASSEAAGSSYEQYF. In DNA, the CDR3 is TGTGCCAGCAGTGAAGCTGCCGGCAGCTCCTACGAGCAGTACTTC.

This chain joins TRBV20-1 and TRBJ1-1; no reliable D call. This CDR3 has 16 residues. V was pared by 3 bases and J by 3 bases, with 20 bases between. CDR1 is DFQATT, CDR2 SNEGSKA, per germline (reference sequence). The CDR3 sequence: CSASRPRSGTDTEAFF. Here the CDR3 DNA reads TGCAGTGCTAGTAGGCCTCGGTCGGGAACGGACACTGAAGCTTTCTTT.

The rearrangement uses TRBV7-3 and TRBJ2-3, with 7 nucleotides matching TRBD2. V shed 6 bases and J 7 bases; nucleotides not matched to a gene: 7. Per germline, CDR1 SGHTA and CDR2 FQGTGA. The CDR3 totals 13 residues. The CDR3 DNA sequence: TGTGCCAGCAGTACAGCGGGACTCCATACGCAGTATTTT. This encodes CASSTAGLHTQYF.

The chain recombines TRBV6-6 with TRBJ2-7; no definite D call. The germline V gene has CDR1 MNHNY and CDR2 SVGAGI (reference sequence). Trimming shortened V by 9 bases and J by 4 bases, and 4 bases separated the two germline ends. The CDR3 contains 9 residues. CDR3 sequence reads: CARLYEQYV. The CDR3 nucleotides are TGTGCCAGACTTTACGAGCAGTACGTC.

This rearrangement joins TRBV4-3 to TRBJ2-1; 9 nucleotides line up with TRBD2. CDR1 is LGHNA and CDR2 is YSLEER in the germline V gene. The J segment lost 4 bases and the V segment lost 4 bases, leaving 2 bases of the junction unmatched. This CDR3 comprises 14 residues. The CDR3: CASSRTSVYNEQFF. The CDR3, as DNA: TGCGCCAGCAGCCGGACTAGCGTGTACAATGAGCAGTTCTTC.

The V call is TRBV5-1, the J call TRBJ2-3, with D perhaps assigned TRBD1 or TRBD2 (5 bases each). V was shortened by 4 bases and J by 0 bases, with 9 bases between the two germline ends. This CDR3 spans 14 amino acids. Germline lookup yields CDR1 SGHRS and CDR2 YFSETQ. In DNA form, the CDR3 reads TGCGCCAGCAGCACGGGACCGAGCACAGATACGCAGTATTTT. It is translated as CASSTGPSTDTQYF.

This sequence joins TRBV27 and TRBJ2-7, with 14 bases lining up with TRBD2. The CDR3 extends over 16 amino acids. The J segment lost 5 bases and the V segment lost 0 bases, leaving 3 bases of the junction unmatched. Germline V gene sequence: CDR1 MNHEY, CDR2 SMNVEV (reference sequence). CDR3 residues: CASSLSGTSGGHEQYV. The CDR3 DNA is TGTGCCAGCAGTTTATCCGGGACTAGCGGGGGCCACGAGCAGTACGTC.

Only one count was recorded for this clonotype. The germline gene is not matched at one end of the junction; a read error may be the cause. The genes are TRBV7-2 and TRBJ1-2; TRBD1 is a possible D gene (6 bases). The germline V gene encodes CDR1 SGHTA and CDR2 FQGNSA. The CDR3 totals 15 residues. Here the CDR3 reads CVSSLPYRAAYGYTF. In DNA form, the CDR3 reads TGTGTCAGCAGCTTACCGTACAGGGCTGCCTATGGCTACACCTTC.

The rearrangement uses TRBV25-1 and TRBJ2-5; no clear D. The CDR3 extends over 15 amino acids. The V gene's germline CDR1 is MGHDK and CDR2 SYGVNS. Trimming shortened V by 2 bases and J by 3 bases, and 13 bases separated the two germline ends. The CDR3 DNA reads TGTGCCAGCAGTGAACAAGGCCCTTCCAAAGAGACCCAGTACTTC. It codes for CASSEQGPSKETQYF.

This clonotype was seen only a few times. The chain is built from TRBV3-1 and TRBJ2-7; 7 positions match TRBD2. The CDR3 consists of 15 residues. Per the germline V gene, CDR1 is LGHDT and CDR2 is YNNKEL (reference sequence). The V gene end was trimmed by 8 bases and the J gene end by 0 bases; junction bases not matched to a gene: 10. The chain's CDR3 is CASSQGAGFSYEQYV. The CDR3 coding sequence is TGTGCCAGCTCCCAAGGAGCGGGATTCTCCTACGAGCAGTACGTC.

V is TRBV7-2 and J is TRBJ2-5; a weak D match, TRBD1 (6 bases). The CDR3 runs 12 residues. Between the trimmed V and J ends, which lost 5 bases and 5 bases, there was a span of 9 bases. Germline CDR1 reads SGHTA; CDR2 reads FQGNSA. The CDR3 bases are TGTGCCAGCAGCCACACAGGGGAGACCCAGTACTTC. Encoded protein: CASSHTGETQYF.

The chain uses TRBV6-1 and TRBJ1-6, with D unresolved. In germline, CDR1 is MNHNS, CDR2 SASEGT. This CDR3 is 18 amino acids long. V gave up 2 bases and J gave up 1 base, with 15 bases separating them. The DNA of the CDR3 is TGTGCCAGCAGTGAATCGAGGATTTTAAGGTCCTATAATTCACCCCTCCACTTT. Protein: CASSESRILRSYNSPLHF.

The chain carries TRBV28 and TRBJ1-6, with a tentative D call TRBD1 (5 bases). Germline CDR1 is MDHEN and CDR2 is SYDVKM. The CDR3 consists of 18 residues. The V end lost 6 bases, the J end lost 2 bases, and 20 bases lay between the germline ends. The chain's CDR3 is CASRGPQAFDPYNSPLHF. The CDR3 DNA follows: TGTGCCAGCAGGGGACCGCAGGCCTTTGATCCCTATAATTCACCCCTCCACTTT.

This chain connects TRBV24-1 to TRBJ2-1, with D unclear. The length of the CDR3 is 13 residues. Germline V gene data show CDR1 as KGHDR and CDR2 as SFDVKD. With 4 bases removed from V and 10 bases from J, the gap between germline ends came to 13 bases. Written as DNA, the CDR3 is TGTGCCACCAGTGACCTCAACAGAAAGGAGCAGTTCTTC. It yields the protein CATSDLNRKEQFF.

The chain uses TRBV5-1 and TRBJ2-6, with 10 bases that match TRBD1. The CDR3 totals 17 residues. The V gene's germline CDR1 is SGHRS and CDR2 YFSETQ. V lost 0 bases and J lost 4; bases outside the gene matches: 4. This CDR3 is CASSLGQGAYGANVLTF. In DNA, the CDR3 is TGCGCCAGCAGCTTGGGACAGGGGGCGTACGGGGCCAACGTCCTGACTTTC.

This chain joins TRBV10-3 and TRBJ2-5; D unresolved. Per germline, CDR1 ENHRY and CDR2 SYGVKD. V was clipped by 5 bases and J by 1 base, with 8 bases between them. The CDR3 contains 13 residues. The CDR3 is CAISLQSQETQYF. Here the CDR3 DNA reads TGTGCCATCAGTTTACAAAGCCAAGAGACCCAGTACTTC.

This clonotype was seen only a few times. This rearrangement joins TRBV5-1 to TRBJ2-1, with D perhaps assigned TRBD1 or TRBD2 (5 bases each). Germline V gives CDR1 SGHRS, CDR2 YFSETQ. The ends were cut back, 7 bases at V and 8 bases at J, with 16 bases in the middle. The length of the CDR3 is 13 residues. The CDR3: CASGWGTDDEQFF. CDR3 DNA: TGCGCCAGCGGGTGGGGGACCGACGATGAGCAGTTCTTC.

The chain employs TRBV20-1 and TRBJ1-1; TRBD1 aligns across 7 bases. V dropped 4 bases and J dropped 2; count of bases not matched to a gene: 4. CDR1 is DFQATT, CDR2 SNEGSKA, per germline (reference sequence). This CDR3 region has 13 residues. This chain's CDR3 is CSATRTGNTEAFF. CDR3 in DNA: TGCAGTGCTACCCGGACAGGCAACACTGAAGCTTTCTTT.

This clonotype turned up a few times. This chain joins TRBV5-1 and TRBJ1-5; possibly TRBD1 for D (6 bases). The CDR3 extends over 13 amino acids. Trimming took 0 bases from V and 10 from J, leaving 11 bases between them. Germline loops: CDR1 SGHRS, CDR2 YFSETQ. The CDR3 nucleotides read TGCGCCAGCAGCTTGGTGGGGGCCGGACCCCAGCATTTT. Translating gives CASSLVGAGPQHF.

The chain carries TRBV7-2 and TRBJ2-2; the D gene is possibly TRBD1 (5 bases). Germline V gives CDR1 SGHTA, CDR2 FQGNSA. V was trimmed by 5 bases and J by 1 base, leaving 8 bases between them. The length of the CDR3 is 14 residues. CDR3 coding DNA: TGTGCCAGCAGCCCCGGACAGAACACCGGGGAGCTGTTTTTT. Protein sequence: CASSPGQNTGELFF. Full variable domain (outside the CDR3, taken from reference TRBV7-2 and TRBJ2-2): GAGVSQSPSNKVTEKGKDVELRCDPISGHTALYWYRQSLGQGLEFLIYFQGNSAPDKSGLPSDRFSAERTGGSVSTLTIQRTQQEDSAVYLCASSPGQNTGELFFGEGSRLTVL.

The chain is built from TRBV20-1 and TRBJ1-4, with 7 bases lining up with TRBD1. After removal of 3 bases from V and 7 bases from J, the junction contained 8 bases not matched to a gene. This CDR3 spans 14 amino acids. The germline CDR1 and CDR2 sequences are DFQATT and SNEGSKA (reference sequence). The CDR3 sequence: CSARQTGRGEKLFF. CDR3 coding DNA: TGCAGTGCTAGGCAGACAGGGAGGGGTGAAAAACTGTTTTTT.

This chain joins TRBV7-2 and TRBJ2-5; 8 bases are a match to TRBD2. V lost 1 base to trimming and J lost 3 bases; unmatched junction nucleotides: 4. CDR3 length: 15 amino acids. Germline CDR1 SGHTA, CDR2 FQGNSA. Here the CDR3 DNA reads TGTGCCAGCAGCTTAGGGGGACTAGTTGAAGAGACCCAGTACTTC. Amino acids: CASSLGGLVEETQYF.

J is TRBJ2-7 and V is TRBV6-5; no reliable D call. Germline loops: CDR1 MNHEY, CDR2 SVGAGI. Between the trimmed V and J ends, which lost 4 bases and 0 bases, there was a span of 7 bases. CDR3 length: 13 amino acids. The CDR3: CASSFGLSYEQYF. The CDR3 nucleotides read TGTGCCAGCAGTTTTGGCCTCTCCTACGAGCAGTACTTC.

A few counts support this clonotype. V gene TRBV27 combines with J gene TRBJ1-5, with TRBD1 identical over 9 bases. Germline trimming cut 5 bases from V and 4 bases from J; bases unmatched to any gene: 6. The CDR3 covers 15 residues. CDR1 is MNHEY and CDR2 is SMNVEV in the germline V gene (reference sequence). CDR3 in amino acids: CASSPWTGVNQPQHF. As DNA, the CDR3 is TGTGCCAGCAGTCCGTGGACAGGGGTGAATCAGCCCCAGCATTTT.

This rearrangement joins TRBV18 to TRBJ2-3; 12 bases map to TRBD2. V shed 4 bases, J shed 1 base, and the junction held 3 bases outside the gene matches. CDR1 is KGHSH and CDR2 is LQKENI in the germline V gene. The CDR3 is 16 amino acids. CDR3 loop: CASSQTSGGGTDTQYF. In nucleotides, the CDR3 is TGTGCCAGCTCACAGACTAGCGGGGGAGGCACAGATACGCAGTATTTT.

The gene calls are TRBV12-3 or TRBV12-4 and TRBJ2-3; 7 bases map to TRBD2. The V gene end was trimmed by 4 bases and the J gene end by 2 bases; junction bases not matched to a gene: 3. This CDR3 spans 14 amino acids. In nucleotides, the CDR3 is TGTGCCAGCAGTTCGCGGGGGACCACAGATACGCAGTATTTT. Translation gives CASSSRGTTDTQYF.

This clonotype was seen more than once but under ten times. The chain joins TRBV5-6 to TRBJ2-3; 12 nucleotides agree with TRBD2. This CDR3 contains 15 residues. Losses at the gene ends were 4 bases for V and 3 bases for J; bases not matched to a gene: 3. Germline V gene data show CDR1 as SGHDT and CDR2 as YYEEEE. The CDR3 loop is CASSVTSGGTDTQYF. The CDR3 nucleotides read TGTGCCAGCAGCGTTACTAGCGGGGGGACAGATACGCAGTATTTT.

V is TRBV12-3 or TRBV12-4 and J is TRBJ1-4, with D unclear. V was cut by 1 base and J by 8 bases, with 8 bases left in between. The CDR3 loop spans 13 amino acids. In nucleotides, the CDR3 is TGTGCCAGCAGTTTAGTTGCCCGGGAAAAACTGTTTTTT. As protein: CASSLVAREKLFF.